The rows below give T cell receptor beta chains drawn from one sample of a study of cytomegalovirus exposure and HLA in healthy donors. Some clones are missing from TCRdb's copy, which holds only in-frame ones; the method was immunoSEQ multiplex PCR. The profile shows 90,000 to 130,000 clones, 76% of them singletons. The source material was PBMCs. The receptors originated from a man aged 30 to 39 in good health and CMV-seropositive. CDR3s include the opening cysteine and the closing phenylalanine or tryptophan. Fields, in order: V gene, clone size, D gene, J gene, CDR3 protein, CDR3 DNA. A D gene is named only where the DNA matches it firmly. Clone sizes are given selectively: once, few, many, or a class where the clone is expanded.

TRBV4-1	-	-	TRBJ1-2	CASSQGDTFRRGYTF	TGCGCCAGCAGCCAGGGCGACACTTTCCGGAGGGGCTACACCTTC
TRBV13	-	-	TRBJ1-6	CASSSRSGRGYSPLHF	TGTGCCAGCAGCTCTCGGAGTGGCAGGGGCTATTCACCCCTCCACTTT
TRBV2	-	-	TRBJ1-6	CASSVRILHF	TGTGCCAGCAGTGTGCGTATCCTCCACTTT
TRBV9	few	-	TRBJ1-5	CASSPQGLGQPQHF	TGTGCCAGCAGCCCCCAGGGGTTAGGACAGCCCCAGCATTTT
TRBV19	few	TRBD1	TRBJ2-7	CASSIGGTGAYEQYF	TGTGCCAGTAGTATAGGTGGGACAGGAGCCTACGAGCAGTACTTC
TRBV30	-	-	TRBJ1-2	CACLWGGSGGYTF	TGTGCCTGCTTGTGGGGGGGGTCTGGCGGCTACACCTTC
TRBV7-2	-	TRBD1	TRBJ1-5	CASSLVTGAGQPQHF	TGTGCCAGCAGCTTAGTTACAGGGGCGGGTCAGCCCCAGCATTTT
TRBV4-1	-	-	TRBJ2-5	CASSQDFTTSRETQYF	TGCGCCAGCAGCCAAGATTTCACTACCTCTCGGGAGACCCAGTACTTC
TRBV5-4	-	-	TRBJ1-2	CASSFPGTFYGYTF	TGTGCCAGCAGCTTTCCCGGGACTTTCTATGGCTACACCTTC
TRBV11-2	-	-	TRBJ1-4	CASSPQGYHNEKLFF	TGTGCCAGCAGCCCACAGGGATACCATAATGAAAAACTGTTTTTT
TRBV28	-	-	TRBJ1-3	CASSWEVSGNTIYF	TGTGCCAGCAGTTGGGAGGTGTCTGGAAACACCATATATTTT
TRBV2	-	-	TRBJ1-4	CASRGGSEKLFF	TGTGCCAGCAGGGGAGGGAGTGAAAAACTGTTTTTT
TRBV28	-	-	TRBJ1-2	CASSLSFRGQGYTF	TGTGCCAGCAGTTTAAGTTTCAGGGGTCAAGGCTACACCTTC
TRBV7-2	-	TRBD2	TRBJ2-7	CASSLVGGGASEQYF	TGTGCCAGCAGCTTAGTGGGCGGGGGGGCGAGCGAGCAGTACTTC
TRBV6-5	-	TRBD1	TRBJ1-4	CASSYSGGTNEKLFF	TGTGCCAGCAGTTACTCAGGGGGCACTAATGAAAAACTGTTTTTT
TRBV10-3	-	-	TRBJ1-2	CAIRRGEEGYTF	TGTGCCATCAGACGGGGAGAGGAGGGCTACACCTTC
TRBV5-1	-	TRBD1	TRBJ2-6	CASSSYDPIDRGYLSGANVLTF	TGCGCCAGCAGCTCCTACGACCCAATCGACAGGGGTTATCTCTCTGGGGCCAACGTCCTGACTTTC
TRBV19	-	TRBD1	TRBJ2-7	CASSIRDSSYEQYF	TGTGCCAGTAGTATCCGGGACAGCTCCTACGAGCAGTACTTC
TRBV5-5	-	TRBD1	TRBJ2-1	CASSEGQVGNEQFF	TGTGCCAGCAGCGAGGGACAGGTGGGCAATGAGCAGTTCTTC
TRBV28	-	-	TRBJ1-5	CASSSGRYSNQPQHF	TGTGCCAGCAGCTCGGGAAGATATAGCAATCAGCCCCAGCATTTT
TRBV5-1	-	-	TRBJ2-5	CASSNPTGLEQYF	TGCGCCAGCAGCAATCCGACGGGACTGGAGCAGTACTTC
TRBV27	few	-	TRBJ2-2	CASTGEGRTANTGELFF	TGTGCCAGCACGGGGGAAGGCAGGACCGCGAACACCGGGGAGCTGTTTTTT
TRBV10-3	-	TRBD1	TRBJ2-5	CAISELTGGTETQYF	TGTGCCATCAGTGAGCTGACAGGGGGTACGGAGACCCAGTACTTC
TRBV5-1	-	TRBD1	TRBJ2-7	CASSHGTGIPYEQYF	TGCGCCAGCAGCCACGGGACAGGGATCCCCTACGAGCAGTACTTC
TRBV28	-	TRBD2	TRBJ2-6	CASSPAGGGSGANVLTF	TGTGCCAGCAGCCCCGCCGGGGGGGGCTCTGGGGCCAACGTCCTGACTTTC
TRBV28	-	-	TRBJ1-5	CASSLPREDQPQHF	TGTGCCAGCAGTTTACCTAGGGAGGATCAGCCCCAGCATTTT
TRBV21-1	-	-	TRBJ2-2	CASSSPGQGEGTNTGELFF	TGTGCCAGCAGCTCCCCGGGACAGGGGGAGGGGACGAACACCGGGGAGCTGTTTTTT
TRBV7-2	-	-	TRBJ2-3	CASSLALAGSTDTQYF	TGTGCCAGCAGCTTAGCGCTGGCGGGGAGCACAGATACGCAGTATTTT
TRBV5-4	few	TRBD1	TRBJ1-2	CASSLEGDRVGGYTF	TGTGCCAGCAGCTTGGAAGGGGACAGGGTGGGTGGCTACACCTTC
TRBV5-5	-	-	TRBJ1-1	CASSVDGGVPEAFF	TGTGCCAGCAGCGTGGACGGGGGGGTCCCTGAAGCTTTCTTT
TRBV30	once	TRBD1	TRBJ1-4	CAWSVSRTGGVQLNEKLFF	TGTGCCTGGAGTGTATCCCGGACAGGCGGCGTTCAGCTTAATGAAAAACTGTTTTTT
TRBV9	-	TRBD1	TRBJ1-6	CASSPSPGQGSSYNSPLHF	TGTGCCAGCAGCCCCTCCCCGGGACAGGGGAGCTCCTATAATTCACCCCTCCACTTT
TRBV23-1	-	-	TRBJ1-4	CASSQSRSINEKLFF	TGCGCCAGCAGTCAATCTCGCAGTATTAATGAAAAACTGTTTTTT
TRBV5-4	-	TRBD2	TRBJ2-5	CASSLASGQETQYF	TGTGCCAGCAGCTTAGCTAGCGGCCAAGAGACCCAGTACTTC
TRBV4-3	-	TRBD2	TRBJ2-7	CASSQDRLAGGPGNEQYF	TGCGCCAGCAGCCAAGATCGGCTAGCGGGGGGGCCCGGGAACGAGCAGTACTTC
TRBV29-1	-	-	TRBJ1-2	CSVDEGTNYGYTF	TGCAGCGTTGATGAGGGAACTAACTATGGCTACACCTTC
TRBV7-7	-	-	TRBJ2-5	CASSLAGTPGTQYF	TGTGCTAGCAGCTTGGCAGGGACTCCCGGGACCCAGTACTTC
TRBV15	-	-	TRBJ1-4	CATSRDRGGGEKLFF	TGTGCCACCAGCAGAGATCGGGGGGGAGGTGAAAAACTGTTTTTT
TRBV19	-	TRBD2	TRBJ2-7	CASSIGLAGAMSSYEQYF	TGTGCCAGTAGTATTGGGCTAGCGGGGGCCATGAGCTCCTACGAGCAGTACTTC
TRBV11-3	-	-	TRBJ2-7	CASRPLILSPSYEQYF	TGTGCCAGCAGACCCTTGATTTTGAGTCCCTCCTACGAGCAGTACTTC
TRBV7-9	-	-	TRBJ2-2	CARDTGSGELFF	TGTGCCAGGGACACAGGGTCCGGGGAGCTGTTTTTT
TRBV2	few	-	TRBJ1-5	CASTLDGYSNQPQHF	TGTGCCAGCACCCTAGATGGCTATAGCAATCAGCCCCAGCATTTT
TRBV30	-	-	TRBJ2-1	CALGRGPPNEQFF	TGTGCCCTGGGGCGGGGGCCCCCCAATGAGCAGTTCTTC
TRBV28	-	TRBD2	TRBJ2-4	CASTTPGGVVGVTPTIAKNIQYF	TGTGCCAGCACCACTCCGGGGGGGGTTGTGGGGGTAACCCCTACTATAGCCAAAAACATTCAGTACTTC
TRBV9	-	TRBD1	TRBJ2-5	CASSVVAGGETQYF	TGTGCCAGCAGCGTAGTAGCAGGGGGAGAGACCCAGTACTTC
TRBV4-1	-	TRBD1	TRBJ2-7	CATSKTGGYYEQYF	TGCGCCACCTCGAAAACAGGGGGGTATTACGAGCAGTACTTC
TRBV19	-	TRBD1	TRBJ2-5	CASSIEGQGEETQYF	TGTGCCAGTAGTATAGAGGGACAGGGGGAAGAGACCCAGTACTTC
TRBV4-3	-	TRBD2	TRBJ2-3	CASSQRLAGGLINTDTQYF	TGCGCCAGCAGCCAACGACTAGCGGGGGGCCTTATTAACACAGATACGCAGTATTTT